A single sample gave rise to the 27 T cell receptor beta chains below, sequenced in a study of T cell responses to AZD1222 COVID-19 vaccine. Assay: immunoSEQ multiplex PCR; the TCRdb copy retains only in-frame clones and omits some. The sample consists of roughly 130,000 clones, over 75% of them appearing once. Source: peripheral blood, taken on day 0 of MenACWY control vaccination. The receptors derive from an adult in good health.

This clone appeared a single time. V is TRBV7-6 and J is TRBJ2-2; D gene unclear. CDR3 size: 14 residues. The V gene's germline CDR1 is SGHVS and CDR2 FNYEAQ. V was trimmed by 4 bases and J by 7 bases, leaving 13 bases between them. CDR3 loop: CASSSNPMGGELFF. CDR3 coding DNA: TGTGCCAGCAGCTCCAATCCCATGGGCGGGGAGCTGTTTTTT. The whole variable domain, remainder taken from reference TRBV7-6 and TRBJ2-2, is GAGVSQSPRYKVTKRGQDVALRCDPISGHVSLYWYRQALGQGPEFLTYFNYEAQQDKSGLPNDRFSAERPEGSISTLTIQRTEQRDSAMYRCASSSNPMGGELFFGEGSRLTVL.

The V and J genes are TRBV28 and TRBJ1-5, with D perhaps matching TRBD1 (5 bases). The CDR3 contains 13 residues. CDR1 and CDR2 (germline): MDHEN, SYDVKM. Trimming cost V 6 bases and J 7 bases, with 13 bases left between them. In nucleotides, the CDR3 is TGTGCCAGCAGCCCAGGGTTGGACCAGCCCCAGCATTTT. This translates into CASSPGLDQPQHF.

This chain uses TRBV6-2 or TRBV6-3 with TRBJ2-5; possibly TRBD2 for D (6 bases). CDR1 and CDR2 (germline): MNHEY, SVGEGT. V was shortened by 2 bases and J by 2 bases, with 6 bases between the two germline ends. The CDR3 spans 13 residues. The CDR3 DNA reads TGTGCCAGCAGTTACGGGGGGCAAGAGACCCAGTACTTC. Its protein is CASSYGGQETQYF.

The CDR3 bases are TGCGCCAGCAGCCAAGCCCACGGGACAGGGGCCTACGAGCAGTACTTC. Translating gives CASSQAHGTGAYEQYF. V is TRBV4-1 and J is TRBJ2-7; 10 nucleotides align to TRBD1. Germline values: CDR1 MGHRA, CDR2 YSYEKL. This CDR3 is built from 16 residues. The V and J ends lost 1 base and 2 bases, in that order; junction bases with no gene match: 5.

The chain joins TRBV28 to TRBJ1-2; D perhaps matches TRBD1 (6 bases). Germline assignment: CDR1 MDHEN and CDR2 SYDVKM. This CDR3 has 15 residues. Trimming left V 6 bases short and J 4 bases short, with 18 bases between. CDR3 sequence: CASSRIGTRVYGYTF. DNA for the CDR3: TGTGCCAGCAGCCGCATAGGGACACGCGTCTATGGCTACACCTTC.

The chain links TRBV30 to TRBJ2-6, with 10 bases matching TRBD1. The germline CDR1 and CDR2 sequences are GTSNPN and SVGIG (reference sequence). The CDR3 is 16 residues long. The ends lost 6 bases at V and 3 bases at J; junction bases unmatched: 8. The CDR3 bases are TGTGCCTGCAAACGACAGGGGGCGGGTGGGGCCAACGTCCTGACTTTC. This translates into CACKRQGAGGANVLTF.

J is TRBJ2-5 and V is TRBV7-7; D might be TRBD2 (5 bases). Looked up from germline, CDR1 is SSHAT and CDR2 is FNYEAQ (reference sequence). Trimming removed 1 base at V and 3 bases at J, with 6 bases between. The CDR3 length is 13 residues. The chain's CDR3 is CASSLGGEETQYF. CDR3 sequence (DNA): TGTGCCAGCAGCTTAGGGGGAGAAGAGACCCAGTACTTC.

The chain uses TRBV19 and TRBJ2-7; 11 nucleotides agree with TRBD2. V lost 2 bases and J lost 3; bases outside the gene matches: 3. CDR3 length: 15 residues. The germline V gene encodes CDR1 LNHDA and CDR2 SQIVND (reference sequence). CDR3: CASSISLAGVYEQYF. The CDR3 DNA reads TGTGCCAGTAGTATATCACTAGCGGGAGTCTACGAGCAGTACTTC. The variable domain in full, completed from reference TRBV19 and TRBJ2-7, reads DGGITQSPKYLFRKEGQNVTLSCEQNLNHDAMYWYRQDPGQGLRLIYYSQIVNDFQKGDIAEGYSVSREKKESFPLTVTSAQKNPTAFYLCASSISLAGVYEQYFGPGTRLTVT.

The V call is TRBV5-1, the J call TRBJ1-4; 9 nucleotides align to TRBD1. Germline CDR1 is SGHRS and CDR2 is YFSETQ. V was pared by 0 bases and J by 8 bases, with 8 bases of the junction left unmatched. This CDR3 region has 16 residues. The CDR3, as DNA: TGCGCCAGCAGCTTGGAGGGGACAGGGTTTTTAGAAAAACTGTTTTTT. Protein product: CASSLEGTGFLEKLFF. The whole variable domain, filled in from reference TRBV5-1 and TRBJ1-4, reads KAGVTQTPRYLIKTRGQQVTLSCSPISGHRSVSWYQQTPGQGLQFLFEYFSETQRNKGNFPGRFSGRQFSNSRSEMNVSTLELGDSALYLCASSLEGTGFLEKLFFGSGTQLSVL.

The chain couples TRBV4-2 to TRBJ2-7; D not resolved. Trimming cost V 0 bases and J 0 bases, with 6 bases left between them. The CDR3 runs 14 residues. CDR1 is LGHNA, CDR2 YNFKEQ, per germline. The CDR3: CASSQERYSYEQYF. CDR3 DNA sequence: TGTGCCAGCAGCCAAGAGCGGTACTCCTACGAGCAGTACTTC.

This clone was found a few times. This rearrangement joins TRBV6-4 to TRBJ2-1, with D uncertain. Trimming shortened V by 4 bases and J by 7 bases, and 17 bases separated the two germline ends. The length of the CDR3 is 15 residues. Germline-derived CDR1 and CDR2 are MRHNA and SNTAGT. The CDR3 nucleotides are TGTGCCAGCAGTGTTGAGCCCGGCTGGGTGAATGAGCAGTTCTTC. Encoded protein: CASSVEPGWVNEQFF.

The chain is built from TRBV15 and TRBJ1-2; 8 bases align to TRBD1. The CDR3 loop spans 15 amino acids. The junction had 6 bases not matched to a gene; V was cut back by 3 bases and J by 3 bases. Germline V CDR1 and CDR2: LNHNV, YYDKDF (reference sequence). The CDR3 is CATSSGQGFYYGYTF. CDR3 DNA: TGTGCCACCAGCAGTGGACAGGGTTTCTACTATGGCTACACCTTC. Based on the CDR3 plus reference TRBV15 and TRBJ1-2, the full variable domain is DAMVIQNPRYQVTQFGKPVTLSCSQTLNHNVMYWYQQKSSQAPKLLFHYYDKDFNNEADTPDNFQSRRPNTSFCFLDIRSPGLGDTAMYLCATSSGQGFYYGYTFGSGTRLTVV.

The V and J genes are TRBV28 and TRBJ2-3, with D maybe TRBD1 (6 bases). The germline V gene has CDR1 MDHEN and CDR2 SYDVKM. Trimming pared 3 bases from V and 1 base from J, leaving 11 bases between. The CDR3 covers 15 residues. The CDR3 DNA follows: TGTGCCAGCAGTTTTGGGGGCCCCCGCACAGATACGCAGTATTTT. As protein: CASSFGGPRTDTQYF. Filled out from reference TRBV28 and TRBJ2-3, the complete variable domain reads DVKVTQSSRYLVKRTGEKVFLECVQDMDHENMFWYRQDPGLGLRLIYFSYDVKMKEKGDIPEGYSVSREKKERFSLILESASTNQTSMYLCASSFGGPRTDTQYFGPGTRLTVL.

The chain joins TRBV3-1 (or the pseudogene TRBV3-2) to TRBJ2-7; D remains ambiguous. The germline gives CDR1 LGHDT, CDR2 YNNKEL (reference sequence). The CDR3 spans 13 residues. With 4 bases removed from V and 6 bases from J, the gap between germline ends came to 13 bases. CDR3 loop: CASSRSVAGEQYF. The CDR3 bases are TGTGCCAGCAGCCGCTCCGTAGCCGGCGAGCAGTACTTC.

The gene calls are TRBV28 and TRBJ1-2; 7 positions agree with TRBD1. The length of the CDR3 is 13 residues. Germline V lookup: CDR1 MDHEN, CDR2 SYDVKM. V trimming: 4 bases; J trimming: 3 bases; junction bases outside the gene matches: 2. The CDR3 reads CASSSGTDYGYTF. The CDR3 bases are TGTGCCAGCAGTTCCGGGACAGACTATGGCTACACCTTC.

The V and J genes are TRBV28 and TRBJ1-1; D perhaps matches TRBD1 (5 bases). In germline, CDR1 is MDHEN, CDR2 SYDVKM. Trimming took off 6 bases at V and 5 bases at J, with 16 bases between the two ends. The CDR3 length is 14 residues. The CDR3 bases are TGTGCCAGCAGGGCCCCAGGGTGGAGGACTGAAGCTTTCTTT. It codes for CASRAPGWRTEAFF. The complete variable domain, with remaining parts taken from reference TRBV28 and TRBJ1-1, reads DVKVTQSSRYLVKRTGEKVFLECVQDMDHENMFWYRQDPGLGLRLIYFSYDVKMKEKGDIPEGYSVSREKKERFSLILESASTNQTSMYLCASRAPGWRTEAFFGQGTRLTVV.

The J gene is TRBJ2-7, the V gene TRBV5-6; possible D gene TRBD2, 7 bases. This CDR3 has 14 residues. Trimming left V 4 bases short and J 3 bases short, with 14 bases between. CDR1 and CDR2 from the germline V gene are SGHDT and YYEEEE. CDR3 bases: TGTGCCAGCAGCCTCGGGGGGCGGGACTACGAGCAGTACTTC. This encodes CASSLGGRDYEQYF.

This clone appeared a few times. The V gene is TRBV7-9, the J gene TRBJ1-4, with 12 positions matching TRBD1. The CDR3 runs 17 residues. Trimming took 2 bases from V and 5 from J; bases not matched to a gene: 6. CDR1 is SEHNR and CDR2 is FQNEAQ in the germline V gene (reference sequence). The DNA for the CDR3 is TGTGCCAGCAGCTTACGCCGGGACAGGGGGCGGAATGAAAAACTGTTTTTT. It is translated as CASSLRRDRGRNEKLFF.

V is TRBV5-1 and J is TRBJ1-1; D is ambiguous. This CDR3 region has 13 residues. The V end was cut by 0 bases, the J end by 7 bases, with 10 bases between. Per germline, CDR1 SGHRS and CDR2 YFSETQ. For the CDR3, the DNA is TGCGCCAGCAGCTTGGCTCAGGTGAGTGAAGCTTTCTTT. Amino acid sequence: CASSLAQVSEAFF.

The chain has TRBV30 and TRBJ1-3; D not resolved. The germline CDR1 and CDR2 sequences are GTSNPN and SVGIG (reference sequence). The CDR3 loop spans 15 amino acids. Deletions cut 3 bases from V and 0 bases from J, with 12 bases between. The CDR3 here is CAWSRKLFSGNTIYF. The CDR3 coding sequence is TGTGCCTGGAGCCGCAAACTTTTCTCTGGAAACACCATATATTTT.

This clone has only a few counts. Here the CDR3 DNA reads TGTGCCAGCAGCCAAGTGACCGGGACAGGCTCCTACGAGCAGTACTTC. Protein: CASSQVTGTGSYEQYF. The V and J genes are TRBV3-1 (or the pseudogene TRBV3-2) and TRBJ2-7, with 8 bases identical to TRBD1. Trimming at V came to 1 base and at J to 0 bases, leaving 5 bases not matched to a gene. CDR3 size: 16 residues. Germline V gives CDR1 LGHDT, CDR2 YNNKEL (reference sequence).

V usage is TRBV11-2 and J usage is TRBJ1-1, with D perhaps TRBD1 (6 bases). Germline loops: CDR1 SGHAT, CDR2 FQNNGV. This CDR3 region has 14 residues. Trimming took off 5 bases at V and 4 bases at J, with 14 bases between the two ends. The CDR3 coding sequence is TGTGCCAGCAGCCCAGAGGGGGGCGTCACTGAAGCTTTCTTT. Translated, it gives CASSPEGGVTEAFF.

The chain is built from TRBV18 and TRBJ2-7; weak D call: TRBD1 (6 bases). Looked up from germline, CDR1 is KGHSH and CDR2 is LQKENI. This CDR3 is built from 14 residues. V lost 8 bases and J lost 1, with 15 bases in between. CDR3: CASPESGVSYEQYF. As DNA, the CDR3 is TGTGCCAGCCCAGAGTCAGGGGTTTCCTACGAGCAGTACTTC. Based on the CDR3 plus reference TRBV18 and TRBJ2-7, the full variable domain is NAGVMQNPRHLVRRRGQEARLRCSPMKGHSHVYWYRQLPEEGLKFMVYLQKENIIDESGMPKERFSAEFPKEGPSILRIQQVVRGDSAAYFCASPESGVSYEQYFGPGTRLTVT.

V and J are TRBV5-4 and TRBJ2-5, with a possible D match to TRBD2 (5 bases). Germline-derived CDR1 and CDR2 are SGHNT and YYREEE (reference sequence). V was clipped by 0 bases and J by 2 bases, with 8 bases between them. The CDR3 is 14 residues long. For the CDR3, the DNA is TGTGCCAGCAGCTTGGAGCGGCCACAAGAGACCCAGTACTTC. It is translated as CASSLERPQETQYF. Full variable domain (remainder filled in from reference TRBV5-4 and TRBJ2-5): ETGVTQSPTHLIKTRGQQVTLRCSSQSGHNTVSWYQQALGQGPQFIFQYYREEENGRGNFPPRFSGLQFPNYSSELNVNALELDDSALYLCASSLERPQETQYFGPGTRLLVL.

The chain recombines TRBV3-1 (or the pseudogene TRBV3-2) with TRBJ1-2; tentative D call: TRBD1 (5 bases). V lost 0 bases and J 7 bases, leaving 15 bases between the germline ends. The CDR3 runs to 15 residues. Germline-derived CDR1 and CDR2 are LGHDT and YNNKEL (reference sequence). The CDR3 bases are TGTGCCAGCAGCCAAGATTGGGGCCTAAGGGGTGGCTACACCTTC. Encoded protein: CASSQDWGLRGGYTF.

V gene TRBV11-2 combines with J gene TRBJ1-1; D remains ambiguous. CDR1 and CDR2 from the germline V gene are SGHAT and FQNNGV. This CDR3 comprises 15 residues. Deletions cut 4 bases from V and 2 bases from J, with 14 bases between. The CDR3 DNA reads TGTGCCAGCAGCTCAGATGGTCGGGTCAACACTGAAGCTTTCTTT. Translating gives CASSSDGRVNTEAFF.

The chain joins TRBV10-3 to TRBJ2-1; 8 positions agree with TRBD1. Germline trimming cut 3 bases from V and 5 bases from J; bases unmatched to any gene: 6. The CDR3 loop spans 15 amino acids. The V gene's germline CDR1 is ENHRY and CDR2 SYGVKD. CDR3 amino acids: CAISEAGGRDNEQFF. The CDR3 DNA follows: TGTGCCATCAGTGAAGCAGGGGGCAGAGACAATGAGCAGTTCTTC.